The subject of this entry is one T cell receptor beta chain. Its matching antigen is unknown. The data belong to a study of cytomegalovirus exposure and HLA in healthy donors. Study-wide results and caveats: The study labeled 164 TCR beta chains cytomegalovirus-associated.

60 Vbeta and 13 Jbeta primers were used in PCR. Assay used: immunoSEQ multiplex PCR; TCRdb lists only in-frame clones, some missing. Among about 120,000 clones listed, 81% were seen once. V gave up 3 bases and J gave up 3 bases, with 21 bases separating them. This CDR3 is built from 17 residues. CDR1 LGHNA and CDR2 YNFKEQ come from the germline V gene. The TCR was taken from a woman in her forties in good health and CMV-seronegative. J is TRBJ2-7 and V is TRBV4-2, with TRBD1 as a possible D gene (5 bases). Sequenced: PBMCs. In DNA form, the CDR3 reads TGTGCCAGCAGCCATTCCACCCTCCAGGGAATAAGCTACGAGCAGTACTTC. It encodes CASSHSTLQGISYEQYF.